These 30 T cell receptor beta chains originate from one sample sequenced in a study of blood T cell repertoires in COVID-19 (dated by TCRdb to the early 2020s). The library was prepared using the immunoSEQ multiplex PCR assay. TCRdb holds this immuneACCESS table with in-frame rearrangements only. Some clones are missing; in checked studies, unresolved V genes explain under half, and the rest has no known cause. This sample holds some 270,000 clones; approximately 86% were observed only once. The ten largest account for about 8.8% of the sample. Source material: peripheral blood. These receptors were taken from a man between 40 and 49 years old with active or convalescent COVID-19.

The gene calls are TRBV7-2 and TRBJ1-6, with 7 positions matching TRBD1. V was pared by 1 base and J by 7 bases, with 4 bases of the junction left unmatched. Germline-derived CDR1 and CDR2 are SGHTA and FQGNSA. The CDR3 contains 15 residues. In nucleotides, the CDR3 is TGTGCCAGCAGCTTAGGACCGGGACAGAATTCACCCCTCCACTTT. This gives the protein CASSLGPGQNSPLHF.

The rearrangement links TRBV9 to TRBJ2-1, with 12 bases that match TRBD2. The trim removed 4 bases at V and 6 bases at J, leaving 5 bases unmatched. CDR1 is SGDLS, CDR2 YYNGEE, per germline. This CDR3 spans 15 amino acids. The DNA for the CDR3 is TGTGCCAGCAGCCCGGGACTAGCGGGTTTCAATGAGCAGTTCTTC. Protein: CASSPGLAGFNEQFF.

The chain uses TRBV19 and TRBJ1-1, with TRBD1 matching over 9 bases. Per germline, CDR1 LNHDA and CDR2 SQIVND (reference sequence). After removal of 3 bases from V and 0 bases from J, the junction contained 5 bases not matched to a gene. The CDR3 has 16 residues. CDR3 protein: CASSMGRDRVNTEAFF. Here the CDR3 DNA reads TGTGCCAGTAGTATGGGCCGGGACAGGGTGAACACTGAAGCTTTCTTT. The variable domain in full, completed from reference TRBV19 and TRBJ1-1, reads DGGITQSPKYLFRKEGQNVTLSCEQNLNHDAMYWYRQDPGQGLRLIYYSQIVNDFQKGDIAEGYSVSREKKESFPLTVTSAQKNPTAFYLCASSMGRDRVNTEAFFGQGTRLTVV.

This clone has only one observation. The rearrangement uses TRBV10-1 and TRBJ2-7, with TRBD1 as a possible D gene (6 bases). Germline V gives CDR1 WNHNN, CDR2 SYGVQD (reference sequence). Trimming took off 11 bases at V and 1 base at J, with 18 bases between the two ends. The length of the CDR3 is 14 residues. The CDR3, as DNA: TGCGCCTCACTGGAACAGGGAGATTCCTACGAGCAGTACTTC. Translated, it gives CASLEQGDSYEQYF.

The DNA for the CDR3 is TGTGCCAGCAGCATGTCGGGACTTGTAGGGTACGAGCAGTACTTC. Amino acid sequence: CASSMSGLVGYEQYF. This chain uses TRBV3-1 (or the pseudogene TRBV3-2) with TRBJ2-7, with a tentative D call TRBD2 (6 bases). Germline-derived CDR1 and CDR2 are LGHDT and YNNKEL (reference sequence). The CDR3 covers 15 residues. Trimming pared 5 bases from V and 4 bases from J, leaving 18 bases between.

V usage is TRBV28 and J usage is TRBJ2-5; TRBD2 aligns across 11 bases. V shed 6 bases and J 5 bases; nucleotides not matched to a gene: 11. CDR1 and CDR2 from the germline V gene are MDHEN and SYDVKM. The CDR3 runs 16 residues. DNA for the CDR3: TGTGCCAGCAGCATCCTTAGCGGGGGGGCCCTGGAGACCCAGTACTTC. It yields the protein CASSILSGGALETQYF.

The gene calls are TRBV28 and TRBJ1-4; the match to TRBD1 covers 7 bases. Germline V lookup: CDR1 MDHEN, CDR2 SYDVKM. The trim removed 6 bases at V and 0 bases at J, leaving 4 bases unmatched. CDR3 size: 15 residues. The CDR3 bases are TGTGCCAGCAGCGCAGGGGGTTCAACTAATGAAAAACTGTTTTTT. It is translated as CASSAGGSTNEKLFF.

The rearrangement uses TRBV9 and TRBJ1-1, with D perhaps matching TRBD1 (6 bases). Trimming shortened V by 2 bases and J by 1 base, and 12 bases separated the two germline ends. The length of the CDR3 is 15 residues. The germline CDR1 and CDR2 sequences are SGDLS and YYNGEE. The CDR3 DNA sequence: TGTGCCAGCAGCGTTACCGGGACAAGGAACACTGAAGCTTTCTTT. Its translation is CASSVTGTRNTEAFF. The entire variable domain, with the rest obtained from reference TRBV9 and TRBJ1-1, is as follows: DSGVTQTPKHLITATGQRVTLRCSPRSGDLSVYWYQQSLDQGLQFLIQYYNGEERAKGNILERFSAQQFPDLHSELNLSSLELGDSALYFCASSVTGTRNTEAFFGQGTRLTVV.

V gene TRBV19 combines with J gene TRBJ2-1; TRBD2 matches 9 bases. The germline V gene encodes CDR1 LNHDA and CDR2 SQIVND (reference sequence). V shed 6 bases and J 7 bases; nucleotides not matched to a gene: 13. This CDR3 is built from 16 residues. The CDR3 reads CASSPPMTSGGNEQFF. The CDR3 DNA is TGTGCCAGTAGCCCCCCAATGACTAGCGGAGGAAATGAGCAGTTCTTC.

The genes are TRBV10-3 and TRBJ2-3; maybe TRBD1 (6 bases). V gave up 6 bases and J gave up 0 bases, with 10 bases separating them. The CDR3 has 14 amino acids. Germline CDR1 is ENHRY and CDR2 is SYGVKD. The DNA of the CDR3 is TGTGCCATCAGCGGGACATCAAGCACAGATACGCAGTATTTT. Its translation is CAISGTSSTDTQYF.

This clone was observed a handful of times. The chain couples TRBV14 to TRBJ1-4; 8 bases map to TRBD1. With 0 bases clipped from V and 3 bases from J, the junction kept 3 bases outside the gene matches. There are 16 residues in the CDR3. Germline V gene data show CDR1 as SGHDN and CDR2 as FVKESK. The CDR3 sequence: CASSQERTGSNEKLFF. The DNA for the CDR3 is TGTGCCAGCAGCCAAGAGCGGACAGGGTCTAATGAAAAACTGTTTTTT.

The rearrangement uses TRBV12-2 and TRBJ2-2; the table gives TRBD1 as D, unverified against the DNA. TRBV12-2 represents a pseudogene. The CDR3 is 16 residues long. The CDR3 nucleotides are TGTGCAAGTCGCCCCAGGGGGCCCATAAACACCGGGGAGCTGTTTTTT. Translating it yields CASRPRGPINTGELFF.

This clone is a singleton in its sample. The same CDR3 can be traced to other DNA sequences in this sample. The chain combines TRBV7-9 with TRBJ1-1; D remains ambiguous. V was shortened by 4 bases and J by 0 bases, with 6 bases between the two germline ends. The CDR3 has 13 amino acids. In germline, CDR1 is SEHNR, CDR2 FQNEAQ (reference sequence). CDR3 bases: TGTGCCAGCAGCTCCACAGTGAACACTGAAGCTTTCTTT. Its protein is CASSSTVNTEAFF.

The V call is TRBV13, the J call TRBJ2-1; the match to TRBD2 covers 11 bases. Per germline, CDR1 PRHDT and CDR2 FYEKMQ (reference sequence). The CDR3 extends over 17 amino acids. V lost 5 bases and J lost 5; bases outside the gene matches: 11. The CDR3 is CASSLLAGGLTHNEQFF. The CDR3 region has the DNA TGTGCCAGCAGCCTATTAGCGGGAGGGCTGACCCACAATGAGCAGTTCTTC. Full variable domain (remainder filled in from reference TRBV13 and TRBJ2-1): AAGVIQSPRHLIKEKRETATLKCYPIPRHDTVYWYQQGPGQDPQFLISFYEKMQSDKGSIPDRFSAQQFSDYHSELNMSSLELGDSALYFCASSLLAGGLTHNEQFFGPGTRLTVL.

V and J are TRBV2 and TRBJ2-5; TRBD1 agrees at 7 bases. The CDR3 runs to 14 residues. Germline V gives CDR1 SNHLY, CDR2 FYNNEI. V was clipped by 7 bases and J by 5 bases; unmatched bases: 10. The CDR3 reads CASKGQGDSETQYF. CDR3 DNA: TGTGCCAGCAAGGGTCAGGGGGATTCCGAGACCCAGTACTTC.

This chain connects TRBV28 to TRBJ2-3, with D perhaps matching TRBD2 (6 bases). V was pared by 10 bases and J by 1 base, with 21 bases between. Germline CDR1 reads MDHEN; CDR2 reads SYDVKM. The CDR3 is made up of 16 amino acids. The CDR3 spells CATRPPRWRGTDTQYF. The DNA of the CDR3 is TGTGCCACCCGTCCCCCTCGGTGGAGGGGCACAGATACGCAGTATTTT.

The chain combines TRBV9 with TRBJ1-1, with TRBD1 identical over 7 bases. CDR3 length: 13 amino acids. In germline, CDR1 is SGDLS, CDR2 YYNGEE. With 0 bases clipped from V and 5 bases from J, the junction kept 1 base outside the gene matches. This CDR3 reads CASSVDRGTEAFF. For the CDR3, the DNA is TGTGCCAGCAGCGTAGACAGGGGAACTGAAGCTTTCTTT.

This clone appeared once. The rearrangement joins TRBV28 to TRBJ1-2; D is ambiguous. The CDR3 sequence is 12 residues long. V was pared by 6 bases and J by 2 bases, with 7 bases between. Germline CDR1 and CDR2: MDHEN and SYDVKM. The CDR3 sequence is CASRKENYGYTF. The CDR3, as DNA: TGTGCCAGCAGAAAGGAGAACTATGGCTACACCTTC.

The J gene is TRBJ2-5, the V gene TRBV5-1, with a weak D call TRBD1 (6 bases). CDR3 length: 12 residues. Trimming stripped 3 bases from V and 4 bases from J, with 7 bases between. The germline gives CDR1 SGHRS, CDR2 YFSETQ. The CDR3 coding sequence is TGCGCCAGCAGCTCCAGGGGAGAGACCCAGTACTTC. Its translation is CASSSRGETQYF.

The chain uses TRBV11-2 and TRBJ1-3, with 9 bases aligning to TRBD1. Germline CDR1 is SGHAT and CDR2 is FQNNGV. The CDR3 loop spans 14 amino acids. Trimming cost V 5 bases and J 8 bases; bases outside gene matches: 7. The CDR3 loop is CASSDRDREDTIYF. For the CDR3, the DNA is TGTGCCAGCAGCGACCGGGACAGGGAAGACACCATATATTTT.

The chain employs TRBV6-5 and TRBJ1-1, with TRBD1 as a possible D gene (6 bases). The length of the CDR3 is 15 residues. The V end was cut by 4 bases, the J end by 5 bases, with 17 bases between. Germline-derived CDR1 and CDR2 are MNHEY and SVGAGI. The DNA for the CDR3 is TGTGCCAGCAGTTCCTCAGGACCAGGGGAAACTGAAGCTTTCTTT. Its protein product is CASSSSGPGETEAFF.

This clone is a singleton in its sample. The chain couples TRBV30 to TRBJ2-7, with 9 nucleotides matching TRBD2. In germline, CDR1 is GTSNPN, CDR2 SVGIG (reference sequence). The CDR3 length is 13 residues. Losses at the gene ends were 3 bases for V and 0 bases for J; bases not matched to a gene: 0. CDR3 in DNA: TGTGCCTGGAGGACTAGCGGCTCCTACGAGCAGTACTTC. This gives the protein CAWRTSGSYEQYF.

The rearrangement links TRBV28 to TRBJ2-6; maybe TRBD1 (6 bases). Between the trimmed V and J ends, which lost 5 bases and 4 bases, there was a span of 15 bases. Germline loops: CDR1 MDHEN, CDR2 SYDVKM. The CDR3 runs 16 residues. In nucleotides, the CDR3 is TGTGCCAGCAGTCCTGTACAGGGTGCCGGGGCCAACGTCCTGACTTTC. This gives the protein CASSPVQGAGANVLTF.

This clone has just one count. V is TRBV5-1 and J is TRBJ2-5; weak D call: TRBD2 (6 bases). Trimming stripped 3 bases from V and 2 bases from J, with 11 bases between. The germline CDR1 and CDR2 sequences are SGHRS and YFSETQ. The CDR3 spans 14 residues. CDR3: CASSSTGRQETQYF. CDR3 bases: TGCGCCAGCAGCTCGACGGGGAGGCAAGAGACCCAGTACTTC.

V is TRBV18 and J is TRBJ2-7, with unresolved D. Germline V gives CDR1 KGHSH, CDR2 LQKENI. The V gene lost 1 base and the J gene lost 4 bases, with 17 bases spanning the gap. The CDR3 is 16 amino acids. CDR3 amino acids: CASSPRYSTPGYEQYF. The CDR3 DNA reads as TGTGCCAGCTCACCACGTTATTCAACACCGGGTTACGAGCAGTACTTC.

The J gene is TRBJ2-7, the V gene TRBV27; D possibly corresponds to TRBD1 (5 bases). This CDR3 region has 12 residues. Germline V lookup: CDR1 MNHEY, CDR2 SMNVEV (reference sequence). V gave up 6 bases and J gave up 7 bases, with 13 bases separating them. The CDR3 nucleotides are TGTGCCAGCAGCCTCCCAGGGAAAGAGCAGTACTTC. Amino acid sequence: CASSLPGKEQYF.

The chain uses TRBV25-1 and TRBJ2-2; 11 nucleotides line up with TRBD2. Germline V gene lookup returns CDR1 MGHDK and CDR2 SYGVNS. With 2 bases clipped from V and 4 bases from J, the junction kept 3 bases outside the gene matches. The CDR3 has 16 residues. The DNA for the CDR3 is TGTGCCAGCAGTGAACCCCTAGCGGGAGGCACCGGGGAGCTGTTTTTT. Translated: CASSEPLAGGTGELFF. Drawing the rest from reference TRBV25-1 and TRBJ2-2, the complete variable domain is EADIYQTPRYLVIGTGKKITLECSQTMGHDKMYWYQQDPGMELHLIHYSYGVNSTEKGDLSSESTVSRIRTEHFPLTLESARPSHTSQYLCASSEPLAGGTGELFFGEGSRLTVL.

J is TRBJ1-6 and V is TRBV5-1; D is undetermined. CDR1 is SGHRS and CDR2 is YFSETQ in the germline V gene. Trimming took 7 bases from V and 0 from J, leaving 11 bases between them. The CDR3 contains 15 residues. This CDR3 is CASRPASSYNSPLHF. The CDR3 nucleotides read TGCGCCAGCCGTCCTGCGAGCTCCTATAATTCACCCCTCCACTTT.

This chain joins TRBV5-8 and TRBJ2-7, with a possible D match to TRBD2 (5 bases). The germline V gene has CDR1 SGHTS and CDR2 YDEGEE. CDR3 length equals 16 residues. V was cut by 6 bases and J by 0 bases, with 19 bases left in between. The CDR3 region is CASTRLWTGSSYEQYF. CDR3 coding DNA: TGTGCCAGCACCCGGTTATGGACGGGAAGCTCCTACGAGCAGTACTTC.

V usage is TRBV10-3 and J usage is TRBJ2-5; 11 bases fit TRBD1. CDR3 length: 15 residues. From germline, CDR1 is ENHRY and CDR2 SYGVKD. J lost 2 bases, V lost 6 bases, and 5 bases had no gene match. CDR3 region: CAIRGDRGTQETQYF. As DNA, the CDR3 is TGTGCCATCAGGGGGGACAGGGGGACTCAAGAGACCCAGTACTTC.